The present entry profiles one T cell receptor beta chain with its context. The protocol was immunoSEQ multiplex PCR, while the TCRdb copy is restricted to in-frame clones and leaves out a portion. The sample contains tens of thousands of clones, nearly 90% of which appear only once. V dropped 4 bases and J dropped 3; count of bases not matched to a gene: 3. Germline assignment: CDR1 SGHNT and CDR2 YYREEE (reference sequence). This CDR3 has 15 residues. The source of the sample is a study of T cell changes during pregnancy in multiple sclerosis. This TCR derives from a female donor with multiple sclerosis, enrolled in a pregnancy study. The sequences come from peripheral blood, collected in the first trimester of pregnancy. This chain connects TRBV5-4 to TRBJ2-1, with 11 positions matching TRBD2. The CDR3: CASSLAGGNYNEQFF. DNA for the CDR3: TGTGCCAGCAGCCTAGCGGGAGGAAACTACAATGAGCAGTTCTTC.